This T cell receptor (beta chain) came from a study of cytomegalovirus exposure and HLA in healthy donors. Across the whole study: Later analysis reported that the 110 or so validation repertoires shared the platform of the roughly 710 first-cohort repertoires.

This table comes from immunoSEQ multiplex PCR, and its TCRdb copy is limited to in-frame clones, with some not included. The sample lists fewer than 120,000 clones, over 75% seen once, with 1.4% in the top ten. Study outcomes and limitations: The study designated over 150 TCR beta chains cytomegalovirus-associated. Reportedly, cytomegalovirus status was diagnosed with high sensitivity and specificity.

Points on this clone: The antigen is unknown.

The V gene's germline CDR1 is MGHRA and CDR2 YSYEKL. CDR3 length: 18 residues. Trimming took off 0 bases at V and 6 bases at J, with 20 bases between the two ends. Separate from the roughly 670-subject first cohort, the roughly 110-subject validation cohort was the one that the donors belonged to. The source material was PBMCs. This receptor was taken from a woman younger than 45 in good health and CMV-seropositive. The chain is built from TRBV4-1 and TRBJ2-2; tentative D call: TRBD2 (5 bases). In DNA, the CDR3 is TGCGCCAGCAGCCAAGATAGAGGGCGGAGACCCTTGGCCGGGGAGCTGTTTTTT. Translating it yields CASSQDRGRRPLAGELFF.